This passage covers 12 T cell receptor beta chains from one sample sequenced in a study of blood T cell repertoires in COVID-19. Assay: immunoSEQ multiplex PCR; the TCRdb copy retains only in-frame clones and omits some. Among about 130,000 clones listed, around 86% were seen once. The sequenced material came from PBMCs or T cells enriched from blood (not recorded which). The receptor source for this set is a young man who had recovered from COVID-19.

CDR3 DNA sequence: TGTGCCAGCAGCCTACGGGGGGGCGGCTACGAGCAGTACTTC. Its protein is CASSLRGGGYEQYF. V usage is TRBV6-5 and J usage is TRBJ2-7; TRBD2 matches at 8 bases. Germline V gene sequence: CDR1 MNHEY, CDR2 SVGAGI. The CDR3 is made up of 14 amino acids. V lost 6 bases and J lost 3; bases outside the gene matches: 7.

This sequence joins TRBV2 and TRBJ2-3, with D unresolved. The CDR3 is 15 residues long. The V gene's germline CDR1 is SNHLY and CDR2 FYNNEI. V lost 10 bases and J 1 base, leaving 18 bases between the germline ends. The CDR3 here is CATKRYSGGTDTQYF. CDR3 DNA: TGTGCCACAAAGAGATATTCAGGTGGCACAGATACGCAGTATTTT.

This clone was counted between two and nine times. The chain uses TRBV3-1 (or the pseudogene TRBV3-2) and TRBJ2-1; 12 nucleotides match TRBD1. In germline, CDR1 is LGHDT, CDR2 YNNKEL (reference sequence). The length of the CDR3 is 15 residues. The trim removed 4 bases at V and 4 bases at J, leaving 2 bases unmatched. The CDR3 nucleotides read TGTGCCAGCAGCCTGGGACAGGGGGCGTACAATGAGCAGTTCTTC. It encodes CASSLGQGAYNEQFF.

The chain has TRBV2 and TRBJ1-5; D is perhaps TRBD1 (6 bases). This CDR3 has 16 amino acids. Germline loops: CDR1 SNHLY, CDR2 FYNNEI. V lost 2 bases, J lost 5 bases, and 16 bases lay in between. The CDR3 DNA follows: TGTGCCAGCAGTGAACGGGGGGCCAGGGGCGATCAGCCCCAGCATTTT. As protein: CASSERGARGDQPQHF. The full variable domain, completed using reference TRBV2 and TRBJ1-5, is EPEVTQTPSHQVTQMGQEVILRCVPISNHLYFYWYRQILGQKVEFLVSFYNNEISEKSEIFDDQFSVERPDGSNFTLKIRSTKLEDSAMYFCASSERGARGDQPQHFGDGTRLSIL.

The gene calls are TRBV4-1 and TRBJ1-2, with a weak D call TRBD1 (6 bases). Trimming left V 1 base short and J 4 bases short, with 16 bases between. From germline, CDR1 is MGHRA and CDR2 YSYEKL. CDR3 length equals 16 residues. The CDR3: CASSQANREIAYGYTF. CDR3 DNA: TGCGCCAGCAGCCAAGCCAACAGGGAAATCGCCTATGGCTACACCTTC.

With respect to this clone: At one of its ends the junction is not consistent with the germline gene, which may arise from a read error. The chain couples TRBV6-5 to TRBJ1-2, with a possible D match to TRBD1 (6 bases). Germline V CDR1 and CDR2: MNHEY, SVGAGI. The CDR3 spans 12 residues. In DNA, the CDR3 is TGTGCCAGCAGTTACGCACGGACAGCCGAGTTCTTC. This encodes CASSYARTAEFF.

The CDR3 nucleotides are TGTGCCAGCAGTGAATTATATCCGGGACTAGCGGGATCCCGCTCCTACAATGAGCAGTTCTTC. This encodes CASSELYPGLAGSRSYNEQFF. The V gene is TRBV6-1, the J gene TRBJ2-1; 13 bases match TRBD2. The germline CDR1 and CDR2 sequences are MNHNS and SASEGT. Germline trimming cut 2 bases from V and 0 bases from J; bases unmatched to any gene: 13. The CDR3 sequence is 21 residues long.

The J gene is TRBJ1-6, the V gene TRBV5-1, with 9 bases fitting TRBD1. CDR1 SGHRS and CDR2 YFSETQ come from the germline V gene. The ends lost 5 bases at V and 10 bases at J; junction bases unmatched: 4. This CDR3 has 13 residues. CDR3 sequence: CASSRTGESPLHF. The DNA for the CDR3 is TGCGCCAGCAGTAGGACAGGGGAATCACCCCTCCACTTT.

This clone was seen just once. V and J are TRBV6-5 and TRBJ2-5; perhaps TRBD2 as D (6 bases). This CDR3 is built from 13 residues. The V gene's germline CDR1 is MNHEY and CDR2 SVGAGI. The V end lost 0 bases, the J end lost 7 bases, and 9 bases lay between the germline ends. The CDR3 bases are TGTGCCAGCAGTTACTCGGAGGGAGGGACCCAGTACTTC. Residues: CASSYSEGGTQYF.

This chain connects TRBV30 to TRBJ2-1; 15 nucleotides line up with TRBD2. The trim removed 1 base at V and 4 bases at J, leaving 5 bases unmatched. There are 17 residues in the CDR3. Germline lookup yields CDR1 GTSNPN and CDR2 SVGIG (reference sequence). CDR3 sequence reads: CAWSGGGLAGGYNEQFF. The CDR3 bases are TGTGCCTGGAGTGGGGGGGGACTAGCGGGAGGTTACAATGAGCAGTTCTTC.

CDR3 amino acids: CASSSDRVGDGNTIYF. The CDR3, as DNA: TGTGCCAGCAGTTCCGACAGGGTTGGGGATGGAAACACCATATATTTT. The gene calls are TRBV6-5 and TRBJ1-3; 7 bases fit TRBD1. Looked up from germline, CDR1 is MNHEY and CDR2 is SVGAGI. J was trimmed by 3 bases and V by 4 bases; bases with no gene match: 9. The CDR3 contains 16 residues.

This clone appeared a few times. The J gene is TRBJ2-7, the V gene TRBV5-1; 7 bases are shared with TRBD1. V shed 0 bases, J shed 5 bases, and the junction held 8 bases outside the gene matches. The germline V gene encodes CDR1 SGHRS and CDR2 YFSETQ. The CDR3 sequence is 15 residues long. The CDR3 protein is CASSLDVTGIDEQYF. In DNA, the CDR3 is TGCGCCAGCAGCTTGGACGTGACAGGGATAGACGAGCAGTACTTC.